A selection of T cell receptor beta chains follows, all from one sample in a study of T cell responses to AZD1222 COVID-19 vaccine. Sequencing was performed with immunoSEQ multiplex PCR; in TCRdb, only in-frame clones are kept and a portion is missing. The table has 170,000 or so clones, around nine tenths seen once. The sequencing used peripheral blood, collected on day 0 of AZD1222 vaccination. The source of these receptors is an adult in good health. Both conserved end residues are part of each CDR3. D genes are given only for firm matches. Clone sizes are given selectively: once, few, many, or a class where the clone is expanded.

D,J,V,size,DNA,CDR3
TRBD2,TRBJ2-1,TRBV7-6,.,TGTGCCAGCAGCCCGTCCGGGGGGGCGGGGGGCCGAGCCGAGCAGTTCTTC,CASSPSGGAGGRAEQFF
.,TRBJ1-3,TRBV29-1,.,TGCAGCGTTGAAACTGAGGGTGTCATCGGAAACACCATATATTTT,CSVETEGVIGNTIYF
.,TRBJ1-6,TRBV27,.,TGTGCCAGCAGGGTAGCCGGGCCGGGGGGGCTTCTCCACTTT,CASRVAGPGGLLHF
TRBD1,TRBJ1-4,TRBV18,.,TGTGCCAGCTCGATACAGGGGAGTGAAAAACTGTTTTTT,CASSIQGSEKLFF
.,TRBJ2-3,TRBV5-1,once,TGCGCCAGCAGCTTGGGAGTGGGGGGGCCCCCAGATACGCAGTATTTT,CASSLGVGGPPDTQYF
.,TRBJ1-1,TRBV7-3,.,TGTGCCAGCAGCTTAACGGGCGGACAGAACACTGAAGCTTTCTTT,CASSLTGGQNTEAFF
TRBD2,TRBJ2-3,TRBV2,.,TGTGCCAGCAGGAGCCCCCATAGCGGGGACACAGATACGCAGTATTTT,CASRSPHSGDTDTQYF
.,TRBJ1-5,TRBV15,.,TGTGCCACCAGCAGAGATCAGATCAGCAATCAGCCCCAGCATTTT,CATSRDQISNQPQHF
.,TRBJ2-4,TRBV28,.,TGTGCCAGTCAGCCGGGGGTCGGGAGACTAGCCAAAAACATTCAGTACTTC,CASQPGVGRLAKNIQYF
TRBD1,TRBJ1-5,TRBV19,.,TGTGCCAGTAGTACACACAGGGGGCAGCCCCAGCATTTT,CASSTHRGQPQHF
.,TRBJ1-2,TRBV20-1,once,TGCAGTGCTTACCAGGGTGGGGGCTACACCTTC,CSAYQGGGYTF
.,TRBJ1-3,TRBV5-1,.,TGCGCCAGCAGCGCCACCCCCTCCTCTGGAAACACCATATATTTT,CASSATPSSGNTIYF
TRBD1,TRBJ1-1,TRBV4-3,.,TGCGCCAGCAGCCAAGAAGGTTGGCAGGGGGCTGAAGCTTTCTTT,CASSQEGWQGAEAFF
TRBD2,TRBJ2-5,TRBV7-9,once,TGTGCCAGCAGCTTAGGCGGGGGGGTGGAGACCCAGTACTTC,CASSLGGGVETQYF
.,TRBJ1-5,TRBV11-3,.,TGTGCCAGCAGATCACATGAGTTTCAAATGGACAATCAGCCCCAGCATTTT,CASRSHEFQMDNQPQHF
TRBD1,TRBJ2-1,TRBV28,.,TGTGCCAGCAGTTTTATTCTAGGATTCCGGGACAGGGACCCCAATGAGCAGTTCTTC,CASSFILGFRDRDPNEQFF
TRBD1,TRBJ2-3,TRBV7-3,.,TGTGCCAGCAGCTCTCCTCCGGGGTCTCAAATTCAGGGGGCAGATACGCAGTATTTT,CASSSPPGSQIQGADTQYF
.,TRBJ1-4,TRBV4-1,.,TGCGCCAGCAGCTTTGCGGCAGGGATGAGGAATGAAAAACTGTTTTTT,CASSFAAGMRNEKLFF
.,TRBJ1-4,TRBV5-1,.,TGCGCCAGCAGCTGGACAGCCGAGAATGAAAAACTGTTTTTT,CASSWTAENEKLFF
.,TRBJ1-6,TRBV7-2,.,TGTGCCAGCAGCTTAAGGTCCCAGGGGCATTCACCCCTCCACTTT,CASSLRSQGHSPLHF
.,TRBJ1-2,TRBV6-5,.,TGTGCCAGCAGTTATACCCCGCGGGGGCTCAACACCTTC,CASSYTPRGLNTF
TRBD2,TRBJ2-3,TRBV10-2,.,TGCGCCAGCAGGGATAGCGGGGGGCAGGGGGATACGCAGTATTTT,CASRDSGGQGDTQYF
.,TRBJ1-6,TRBV4-3,many,TGCGCCAGCAGCCAAGAGCCCCATTCACCCCTCCACTTT,CASSQEPHSPLHF
.,TRBJ1-2,TRBV6-2/TRBV6-3,once,TGTGCCAGCAGTTACTCCGGGTTTGGCTACACCTTC,CASSYSGFGYTF
.,TRBJ1-2,TRBV5-6,.,TGTGCCAGCAGCTCGACAGAATACTATGGCTACACCTTC,CASSSTEYYGYTF
.,TRBJ1-1,TRBV11-1,.,TGTGCCAGCAGCTTAGTTCTCCGGGGTGAAGCTTTCTTT,CASSLVLRGEAFF
.,TRBJ1-1,TRBV24-1,.,TGTGCCACCAGTGATGGGGGCGCGGGGCCGAACACTGAAGCTTTCTTT,CATSDGGAGPNTEAFF
.,TRBJ1-5,TRBV5-5,.,TGTGCCAGCAGCTTCAATTGGCAGAGTAGCAATCAGCCCCAGCATTTT,CASSFNWQSSNQPQHF
.,TRBJ2-7,TRBV18,once,TGTGCCAGCTCACCATTACGCGGAGTCGAGCAGTACTTC,CASSPLRGVEQYF
TRBD1,TRBJ1-1,TRBV5-5,.,TGTGCCAGCAGCTTTATACAGGGGGGTAGTACTGAAGCTTTCTTT,CASSFIQGGSTEAFF
.,TRBJ1-4,TRBV5-1,.,TGCGCCAGCAGCTTGGAGGGCAGCGAGGTCGAAAAACTGTTTTTT,CASSLEGSEVEKLFF
TRBD1,TRBJ1-2,TRBV6-1,.,TGTGCCAGCAGTGAAGCCCACAGGGGGGGATTCTATGGCTACACCTTC,CASSEAHRGGFYGYTF
.,TRBJ1-1,TRBV19,once,TGTGCCAGTAGTATTGGGGGGGGCACTGAAGCTTTCTTT,CASSIGGGTEAFF
.,TRBJ1-2,TRBV19,.,TGTGCCAGTAGTACGACCGGGAGTCGCTATGGCTACACCTTC,CASSTTGSRYGYTF
.,TRBJ1-2,TRBV6-5,once,TGTGCCAGCCGGGGTCGGGGAAACTATGGCTACACCTTC,CASRGRGNYGYTF
TRBD1,TRBJ2-5,TRBV2,.,TGTGCCAGCAGTAACAGGGGTGCAGAGACCCAGTACTTC,CASSNRGAETQYF